This TCR beta chain emerged from a study of T cells in narcolepsy. The CDR3 is 18 residues long. Whole-study results and caveats: Autoreactive clonotypes reportedly recurred in blood of same and different patients, not controls. Same-patient CSF and blood CD4+ T cell clonotypes included HCRT-specific and TRIB2-specific autoreactive ones.

Generated by immunoSEQ multiplex PCR, the TCRdb table keeps only in-frame clones and is missing some. Of some 32,000 clones listed, over 70% are singletons. About this clone: Antigen unknown.

This clonotype was obtained from a human donor in good health. The chain uses TRBV21-1 and TRBJ2-7; the D call TRBD2 from the table was never checked on the DNA. TRBV21-1 is labeled a pseudogene. Material: memory (CD45RA-) CD4+ T cells from blood. DNA of the CDR3: TGTGCCAGCACCAGGACTAGCGGGAGGATCAACGCCTCCTACGAGCAGTACTTC. It translates to CASTRTSGRINASYEQYF.